Below, 5 T cell receptor beta chains from the same sample are listed, as sequenced in a study of T cells in Graves' hyperthyroidism and ophthalmopathy. Amplification yielded TCR beta CDR3 regions, with RNA transcripts as the source. The study used the HTBI primer set for a first-round RT-PCR of the TCR CDR3. Using its own MiXCR run on the multiplex PCR reads, TCRdb lists one record per CDR3 protein. In the table there are 300,000 to 400,000 distinct CDR3 sequences, around a sixth of which are singletons. The sample was blood. These receptor sequences come from a woman in her forties or fifties with Graves' hyperthyroidism.

The chain carries TRBV27 and TRBJ1-1; TRBD1 might be the D (6 bases). The germline V gene encodes CDR1 MNHEY and CDR2 SMNVEV (reference sequence). This CDR3 has 14 residues. The V and J ends lost 4 bases and 7 bases respectively, with 16 bases between them. In nucleotides, the CDR3 is TGTGCCAGCAGTTCGTCCGAGGGGGATGGTGAAGCTTTCTTT. Translating it yields CASSSSEGDGEAFF.

Comment on this clonotype: This may come from a read error, since a much larger clone is one base off. V gene TRBV7-9 combines with J gene TRBJ2-2; maybe TRBD1 (6 bases). The CDR3 covers 15 residues. Germline V gene sequence: CDR1 SEHNR, CDR2 FQNEAQ (reference sequence). CDR3 sequence reads: CASSLGTVNTGELSF. As DNA, the CDR3 is TGTGCCAGCAGCTTAGGGACAGTGAACACCGGGGAGCTGTCTTTT.

The rearrangement joins TRBV10-3 to TRBJ2-1; TRBD2 aligns across 10 bases. CDR1 is ENHRY, CDR2 SYGVKD, per germline. The V and J ends lost 2 bases and 7 bases, in that order; junction bases with no gene match: 5. The CDR3 covers 15 residues. Here the CDR3 reads CAISEGVAGGNEQFF. The CDR3 coding sequence is TGTGCCATCAGTGAGGGCGTAGCGGGAGGTAATGAGCAGTTCTTC.

This clonotype was recorded at least ten times. V is TRBV12-3 or TRBV12-4 and J is TRBJ2-1; no firm D call. The V and J ends lost 1 base and 4 bases respectively, with 5 bases between them. The CDR3 extends over 13 amino acids. The CDR3 here is CASSLDGYNEQFF. DNA of the CDR3: TGTGCCAGCAGTTTAGACGGGTACAATGAGCAGTTCTTC.

This clonotype has a handful of counts. Written as DNA, the CDR3 is TGTGCCAGCAGCCCCTTAGCGAGGAGCACAGATACGCAGTATTTT. Its translation: CASSPLARSTDTQYF. The V call is TRBV3-1, the J call TRBJ2-3, with D perhaps TRBD2 (5 bases). The length of the CDR3 is 15 residues. The germline CDR1 and CDR2 sequences are LGHDT and YNNKEL (reference sequence). Between the trimmed V and J ends, which lost 4 bases and 0 bases, there was a span of 11 bases.